This T cell receptor (beta chain) was observed in a study of T-cell memory formation after mild COVID-19. Study-wide points: Contracting clones, day 15 to 85, had balanced CD4/CD8, and later expanders favored CD4+. Researchers found some responding clones in pre-infection memory, a sign that cross-reactive memory joined. Contracting CD4+ clones were located mainly in CM and EM, and CD8+ clones in EMRA.

CDR1 and CDR2 from the germline V gene are SGHAT and FQNNGV. With 5 bases clipped from V and 2 bases from J, the junction kept 7 bases outside the gene matches. The CDR3 runs to 16 residues. Comment on this clonotype: The target antigen is unknown.

TCRdb reprocessed the 5' RACE reads via MiXCR and lists one record per CDR3 protein. Of just under 550,000 distinct CDR3 sequences in the sample, 20% were seen once. This chain links TRBV11-2 with TRBJ2-2, with 8 bases fitting TRBD2. The sequence came from an adult woman who had mild COVID-19 (a few samples of this study predate the infection). Cell type and time point are not known. Sequences were obtained from PBMCs or a T cell subset sorted from them (not recorded which). The CDR3 DNA sequence: TGTGCCAGCAGCCCAAGCGGGGGCCTAAACACCGGGGAGCTGTTTTTT. Translation: CASSPSGGLNTGELFF.